This section outlines one T cell receptor (beta chain) sequence together with its context. The antigen remains unidentified. The germline V gene encodes CDR1 LNHDA and CDR2 SQIVND (reference sequence). J lost 5 bases, V lost 2 bases, and 5 bases had no gene match. This CDR3 comprises 15 residues. Sequencing was performed with immunoSEQ multiplex PCR; in TCRdb, only in-frame clones are kept and a portion is missing. The data hold fewer than 200,000 clones, with under 95% observed a single time. This sample stems from a study of T cell responses to AZD1222 COVID-19 vaccine. General study points: Repertoire samples came only from after the peak T cell response. Donor demographics were predominantly white British with a female majority; clonal diversity may be underestimated.

Sequenced here: peripheral blood, sampled 28 days after the second AZD1222 dose. This TCR was sampled from an adult who received the AZD1222 COVID-19 vaccine. The chain has TRBV19 and TRBJ2-5, with 10 bases identical to TRBD2. CDR3 sequence: CASSIIAGGWETQYF. As DNA, the CDR3 is TGTGCCAGTAGTATAATAGCGGGGGGTTGGGAGACCCAGTACTTC.